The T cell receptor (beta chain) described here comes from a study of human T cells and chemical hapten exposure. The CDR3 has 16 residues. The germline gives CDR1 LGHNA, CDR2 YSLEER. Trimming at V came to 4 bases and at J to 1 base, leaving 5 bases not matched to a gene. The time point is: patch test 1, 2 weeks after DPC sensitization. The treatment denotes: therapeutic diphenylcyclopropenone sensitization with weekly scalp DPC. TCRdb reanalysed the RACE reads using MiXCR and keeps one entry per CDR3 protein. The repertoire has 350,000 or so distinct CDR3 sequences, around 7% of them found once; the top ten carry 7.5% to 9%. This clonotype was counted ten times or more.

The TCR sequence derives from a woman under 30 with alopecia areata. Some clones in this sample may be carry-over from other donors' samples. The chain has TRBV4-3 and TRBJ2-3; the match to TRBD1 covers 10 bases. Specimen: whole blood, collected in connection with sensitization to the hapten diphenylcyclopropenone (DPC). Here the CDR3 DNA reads TGCGCCAGCAGCCGCGACAGGGGGCGCGGCACAGATACGCAGTATTTT. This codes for CASSRDRGRGTDTQYF.